This is a list of T cell receptor beta chains from one sample in a study of post-analysis software for immune sequencing data. TCRdb independently ran MiXCR on the PCR reads; one entry per CDR3 protein. In the table there are roughly 410,000 distinct CDR3 sequences, roughly 35% of which are singletons. Sample: blood. The receptors stem from a girl aged 5-17 years with multiple sclerosis. The CDR3 runs from the conserved cysteine through the conserved F or W. The order of the fields is clone size, D gene, V gene, J gene, CDR3 DNA, CDR3 protein. D genes are given only for firm matches. The size of a clone is reported for some rows only, either as once, few or many, or as a class for expanded clones.

>-|TRBD2|TRBV13|TRBJ2-1
TGTGCCAGCAGCTTGACTAGCGGGGGGTTCTATGAGCAGTTCTTC
CASSLTSGGFYEQFF
>-|-|TRBV6-2/TRBV6-3|TRBJ1-2
TGTGCCAGCAGGTACGACGGGGGGTCTGGCTACACCTTC
CASRYDGGSGYTF
>-|-|TRBV4-3|TRBJ2-3
TGCGCCAGCAGCCCCGGACTTTTGAGAGGAGCAGATACGCAGTATTTT
CASSPGLLRGADTQYF
>few|-|TRBV4-3|TRBJ2-3
TGCGCCTGCAGCCAAGATTGGACAGATACGCAGTATTTT
CACSQDWTDTQYF
>-|-|TRBV15|TRBJ1-2
TGTGCCACCAGCAGAGATCCCGGGGGAGTAAACTATGGCTACACCTTC
CATSRDPGGVNYGYTF
>few|-|TRBV4-3|TRBJ2-7
TGCGCCAGCAGCCAAGTCCCCTTCAACGGCGAGCAGTACTTC
CASSQVPFNGEQYF
>-|-|TRBV7-9|TRBJ2-7
TGTGCCAGCAGCTCCCCCCGAGCGGGACAGACCTACGAGCAGTACTTC
CASSSPRAGQTYEQYF
>once|-|TRBV7-9|TRBJ1-1
TGTGCCAGCAGCTTTCTAGGGTTGCCTGAAGCTTTCTTT
CASSFLGLPEAFF
>-|TRBD1|TRBV28|TRBJ2-3
TGTGCCAGCAGCTCACCTGGGACAGGGTCAGACACAGATACGCAGTATTTT
CASSSPGTGSDTDTQYF
>few|-|TRBV11-3|TRBJ2-1
TGTGCCAGCAGCCCTCTCGGGGCTTACAATGAGCAGTTCTTC
CASSPLGAYNEQFF
>-|-|TRBV7-2|TRBJ2-1
TGTGCCAGCAGCTTAGGGGAGGTTTGGAATGAGCAGTTCTTC
CASSLGEVWNEQFF
>-|TRBD2|TRBV4-3|TRBJ2-1
TGCGCCAGCAGTCCCGGGACTAGCGGGTTGGAGCAGTTCTTC
CASSPGTSGLEQFF
>-|-|TRBV20-1|TRBJ1-5
TGCAGTGCTATCGAGGGAAGTGAGAGCAATCAGCCCCAGCATTTT
CSAIEGSESNQPQHF
>-|TRBD1|TRBV28|TRBJ2-5
TGTGCCAGCGGGGAGGGACAGGGGGAAGAGACCCAGTACTTC
CASGEGQGEETQYF
>-|TRBD1|TRBV5-1|TRBJ1-1
TGCGCCAGCAGCTCGCGGACAGGATGGGACACTGAAGCTTTCTTT
CASSSRTGWDTEAFF
>many|TRBD1|TRBV29-1|TRBJ2-5
TGCAGCGTTGAGGGACAGCTCCAAGAGACCCAGTACTTC
CSVEGQLQETQYF
>-|-|TRBV29-1|TRBJ1-5
TGCAGCGAACCGACCACACCCTATCAGCCCCAACATTTT
CSEPTTPYQPQHF
>few|TRBD1|TRBV6-1|TRBJ1-6
TGTGCCAGCAGTGAAACCCACCGGACAGGGAGGGATTCACCCCTCCACTTT
CASSETHRTGRDSPLHF
>few|-|TRBV4-3|TRBJ2-3
TGCGCCAGCAGCCAAGATACAGGGCTTCTGGATACGCAGTATTTT
CASSQDTGLLDTQYF
>-|TRBD2|TRBV10-2|TRBJ2-7
TGCGCCAGCAGTGAGTTTCTAGCGGGGAACCAAGAGGCCCAGTACTTC
CASSEFLAGNQEAQYF
>-|-|TRBV10-3|TRBJ2-5
TGTGCCTCCCGCGTGGAGGGCAAAGAGACCCAGTACTTC
CASRVEGKETQYF
>-|-|TRBV9|TRBJ1-2
TGTGCCAGCAGCGTAGCGACCGAAAACTATGGCTACACCTTC
CASSVATENYGYTF
>once|-|TRBV5-6|TRBJ1-2
TGTGCCAGCAGCCCGGGCGACGGAGACTATGGCTACACCTTC
CASSPGDGDYGYTF
>-|-|TRBV4-2|TRBJ2-1
TGTGCCGGCAGCCACAACCCAACCAATGAGCAGTTCTTC
CAGSHNPTNEQFF
>many|TRBD2|TRBV7-4|TRBJ2-5
TGTGCCAGGACATTCCCGGGACTAAGGATACCAGAGACCCAGTACTTC
CARTFPGLRIPETQYF
>-|-|TRBV4-1|TRBJ2-2
TGCGCCAGCAGCCATCGTGGCGGGGAGCTGTTTTTT
CASSHRGGELFF
>few|-|TRBV9|TRBJ2-1
TGTGCCAGCAGCGTGTCGGATAGGGTGAGCTACAATGAGCAGTTCTTC
CASSVSDRVSYNEQFF
>-|-|TRBV7-9|TRBJ1-6
TGTGCCAGCAGCTTATCAGGGGTCAATTCACCCCTCCACTTT
CASSLSGVNSPLHF
>once|TRBD1|TRBV3-1|TRBJ1-2
TGTGCCAGCAGCCAACGGGGACAGGGAGATGGCTACACCTTC
CASSQRGQGDGYTF
>-|TRBD1|TRBV6-1|TRBJ1-5
TGTGCCAGCAGCCCCCTCACAGGGGGATCCCTCTATAGCAATCAGCCCCAGCATTTT
CASSPLTGGSLYSNQPQHF
>few|TRBD2|TRBV7-9|TRBJ2-1
TGTGCCAGCAGCGCCGGACTAGCGGGGGGGCACGGCAATGAGCAGTTCTTC
CASSAGLAGGHGNEQFF
>few|TRBD2|TRBV5-5|TRBJ2-3
TGTGCCAGCAGCTTGGGACTAGCGGGGCTGAGGAGCACAGATACGCAGTATTTT
CASSLGLAGLRSTDTQYF
>-|TRBD1|TRBV3-1|TRBJ2-1
TGTGCCGGCAGCCATCGTTATCGGGACAGAAGTAGGAATGAGCAGTTCTTC
CAGSHRYRDRSRNEQFF
>-|-|TRBV4-1|TRBJ2-5
TGCGCCAGCAGCCAACCCCCAAGGGCGAGGACCCAGTACTTC
CASSQPPRARTQYF
>-|-|TRBV4-2|TRBJ1-2
TGTGCCAGCAGCCAAGGACAGCGCTATGGCTACACCTTC
CASSQGQRYGYTF
>-|TRBD2|TRBV4-1|TRBJ2-6
TGCGCCAGCAGCCCCAGCGGGGGATCTGGGGCCAACGTCCTGACTTTC
CASSPSGGSGANVLTF
>few|TRBD1|TRBV4-3|TRBJ1-2
TGCGCCAGCAGCCAGAGGGACAGGGTGGCCTATGGCTACACCTTC
CASSQRDRVAYGYTF
>-|TRBD2|TRBV20-1|TRBJ2-5
TGCAGTGTCGGAGCGAGCGGGGGAATGGGAGAGACCCAGTACTTC
CSVGASGGMGETQYF
>few|TRBD1|TRBV20-1|TRBJ1-1
TGCAGTGCGTTAGGGCCGACAGGGGTTGAAGCTTTCTTT
CSALGPTGVEAFF
>-|-|TRBV12-3/TRBV12-4|TRBJ2-4
TGTGCCAGCAGCCCGGATTTGGGCATTCAGTACTTC
CASSPDLGIQYF
>-|-|TRBV29-1|TRBJ2-4
TGCAGCGTTGACGAGGTTAACAAAAACATTCAGTACTTC
CSVDEVNKNIQYF
>few|-|TRBV4-1|TRBJ2-1
TGCGCCAGCAGCCAAGAGGGACTGCCTATGAATGAGCAGTTCTTC
CASSQEGLPMNEQFF